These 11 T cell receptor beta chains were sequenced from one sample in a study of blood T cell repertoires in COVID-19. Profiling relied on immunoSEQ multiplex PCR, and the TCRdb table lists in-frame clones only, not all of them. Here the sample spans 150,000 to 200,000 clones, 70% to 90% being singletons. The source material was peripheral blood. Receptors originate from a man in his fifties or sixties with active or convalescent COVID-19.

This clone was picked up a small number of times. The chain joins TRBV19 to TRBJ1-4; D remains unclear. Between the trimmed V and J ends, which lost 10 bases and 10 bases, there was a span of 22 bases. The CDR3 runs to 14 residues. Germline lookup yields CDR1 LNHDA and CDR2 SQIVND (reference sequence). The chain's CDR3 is CATSEGGESLKLFF. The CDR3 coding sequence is TGTGCCACCTCAGAGGGTGGAGAAAGTTTAAAACTGTTTTTT.

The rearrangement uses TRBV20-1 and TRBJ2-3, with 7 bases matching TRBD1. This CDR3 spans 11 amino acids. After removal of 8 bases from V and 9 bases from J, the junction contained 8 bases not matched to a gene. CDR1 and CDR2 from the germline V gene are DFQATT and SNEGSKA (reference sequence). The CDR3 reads CSTNRGGTQYF. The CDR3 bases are TGCAGTACCAACAGGGGCGGCACGCAGTATTTT.

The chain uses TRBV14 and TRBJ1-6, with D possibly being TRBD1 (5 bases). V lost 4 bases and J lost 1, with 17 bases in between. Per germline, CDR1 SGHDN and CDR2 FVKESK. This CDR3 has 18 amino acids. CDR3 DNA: TGTGCCAGCAGCCCCGGTCGGCAGGGAAGTTCCTATAATTCACCCCTCCACTTT. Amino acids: CASSPGRQGSSYNSPLHF.

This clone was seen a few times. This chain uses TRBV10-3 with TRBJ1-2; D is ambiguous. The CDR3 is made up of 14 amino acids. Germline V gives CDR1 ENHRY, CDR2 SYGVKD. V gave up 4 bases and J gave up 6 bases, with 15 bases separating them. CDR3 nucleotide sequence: TGTGCCATCAGTGGTTGGACTGTCTCCCATGGCTACACCTTC. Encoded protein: CAISGWTVSHGYTF.

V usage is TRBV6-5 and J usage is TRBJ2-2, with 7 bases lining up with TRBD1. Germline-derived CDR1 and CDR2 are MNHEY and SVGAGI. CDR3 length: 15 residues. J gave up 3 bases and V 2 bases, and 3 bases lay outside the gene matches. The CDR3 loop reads CASSYRGPDTGELFF. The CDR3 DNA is TGTGCCAGCAGTTACAGGGGGCCGGACACCGGGGAGCTGTTTTTT.

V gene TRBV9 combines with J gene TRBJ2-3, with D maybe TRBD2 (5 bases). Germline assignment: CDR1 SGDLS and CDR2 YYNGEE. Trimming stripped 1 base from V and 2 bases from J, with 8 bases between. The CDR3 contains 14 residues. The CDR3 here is CASSVSGDTDTQYF. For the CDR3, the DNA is TGTGCCAGCAGCGTATCCGGGGACACAGATACGCAGTATTTT.

DNA of the CDR3: TGTGCCAGCACTAGACAGGGCGACGGCTATGGCTACACCTTC. Its translation is CASTRQGDGYGYTF. The genes are TRBV2 and TRBJ1-2; 7 bases are shared with TRBD1. Germline CDR1 SNHLY, CDR2 FYNNEI. V lost 7 bases, J lost 4 bases, and 9 bases stayed unmatched. The CDR3 totals 14 residues.

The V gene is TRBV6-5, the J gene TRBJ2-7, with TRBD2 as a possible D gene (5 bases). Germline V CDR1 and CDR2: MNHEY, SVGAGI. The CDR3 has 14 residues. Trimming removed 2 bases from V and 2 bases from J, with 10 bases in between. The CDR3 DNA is TGTGCCAGCAGTTACGCGGGCCAAACCTACGAGCAGTACTTC. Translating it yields CASSYAGQTYEQYF.

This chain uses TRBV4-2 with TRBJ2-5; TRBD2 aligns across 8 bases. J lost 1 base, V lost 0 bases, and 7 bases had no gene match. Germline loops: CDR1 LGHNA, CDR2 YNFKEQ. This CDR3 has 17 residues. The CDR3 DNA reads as TGTGCCAGCAGCCAAGATTTGGCGGGGGGACCCCAAGAGACCCAGTACTTC. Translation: CASSQDLAGGPQETQYF.

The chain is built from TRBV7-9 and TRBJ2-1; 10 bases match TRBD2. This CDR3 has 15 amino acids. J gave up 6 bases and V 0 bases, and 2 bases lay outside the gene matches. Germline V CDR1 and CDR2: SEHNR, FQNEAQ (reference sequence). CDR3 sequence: CASSLARLAGNEQFF. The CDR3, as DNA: TGTGCCAGCAGCTTAGCGCGACTAGCGGGCAATGAGCAGTTCTTC.

The CDR3 region has the DNA TGTGCCAGCGGTTACAGTAACCAAGAGACCCAGTACTTC. Its protein product is CASGYSNQETQYF. The rearrangement links TRBV27 to TRBJ2-5; D unresolved. CDR3 length: 13 residues. V was cut by 8 bases and J by 0 bases, with 10 bases left in between. CDR1 is MNHEY and CDR2 is SMNVEV in the germline V gene (reference sequence).